In its sample, the clone carrying this T cell receptor (beta chain) was seen many times. Its antigen is currently unknown. Per the germline V gene, CDR1 is SGHRS and CDR2 is YFSETQ. Between the trimmed V and J ends, which lost 4 bases and 6 bases, there was a span of 7 bases. This CDR3 is 12 amino acids long. This entry is derived from a study of T cells after yellow fever vaccination. Study-wide results and limits: Reappearing after the booster were most of the clones from primary vaccination (around 96% CD4, about 88% CD8). On re-exposure, the response was weaker but peaked faster, at day 5 versus 15. FACS-sorted repertoires could contain abundant clonotypes contaminating from the bulk population.

5'RACE template switching generated TCR cDNA, adding a universal primer site and UMIs. In TCRdb, the 5' RACE reads were re-called with MiXCR into one record per CDR3 protein. Counted here are about 210,000 distinct CDR3 sequences, roughly 6.2% occurring once; the ten biggest clones make up approximately 1.1%. This clonotype originated in a man aged 25 to 40 who received the YFV17D yellow fever vaccine. The chain joins TRBV5-1 to TRBJ2-2, with D unresolved. The source material was CD4+ T cells sorted from PBMCs, sampled on the day of the yellow fever booster vaccination. The CDR3: CASSMGSGELFF. The CDR3, as DNA: TGCGCCAGCAGCATGGGATCCGGGGAGCTGTTTTTT.